The 5 T cell receptor beta chains in this list originate from one sample, sequenced in a study of control samples from healthy donors and cancer patients. TCRdb keeps only in-frame clones here, not all; method: immunoSEQ multiplex PCR. The sample yields 150,000 or so clones, more than 80% seen once. What was sequenced was blood. The receptors here all came from a man aged 35-49 years in good health.

V and J are TRBV5-6 and TRBJ1-2, with D possibly being TRBD1 (6 bases). The CDR3 has 13 amino acids. Per the germline V gene, CDR1 is SGHDT and CDR2 is YYEEEE. The germline V and J ends were trimmed by 0 bases and 7 bases, with 10 bases remaining between them. In DNA form, the CDR3 reads TGTGCCAGCAGCTTGGACAGGGAGCGTGGCTACACCTTC. Translating it yields CASSLDRERGYTF.

The genes are TRBV6-5 and TRBJ1-2; D is perhaps TRBD1 (6 bases). This CDR3 spans 14 amino acids. Germline V lookup: CDR1 MNHEY, CDR2 SVGAGI. V was trimmed by 5 bases and J by 4 bases, leaving 14 bases between them. CDR3: CASSRPEQGYGYTF. DNA of the CDR3: TGTGCCAGCAGTCGACCCGAACAGGGCTATGGCTACACCTTC.

This clone was found a few times. The rearrangement joins TRBV5-1 to TRBJ1-6, with D maybe TRBD1 (6 bases). The CDR3 contains 14 residues. Germline-derived CDR1 and CDR2 are SGHRS and YFSETQ. Trimming removed 0 bases from V and 9 bases from J, with 10 bases in between. CDR3 region: CASSLDGTTSPLHF. In DNA form, the CDR3 reads TGCGCCAGCAGCTTGGACGGGACAACTTCACCCCTCCACTTT.

The genes are TRBV14 and TRBJ2-1; D is unresolved. The V gene's germline CDR1 is SGHDN and CDR2 FVKESK. The length of the CDR3 is 13 residues. The ends were cut back, 4 bases at V and 9 bases at J, with 13 bases in the middle. The DNA for the CDR3 is TGTGCCAGCAGCCCAGAATTTTGGGGTGAGCAGTTCTTC. Its protein product is CASSPEFWGEQFF.

V usage is TRBV28 and J usage is TRBJ1-5; 8 nucleotides align to TRBD1. The CDR3 contains 14 residues. V trimming: 5 bases; J trimming: 4 bases; junction bases outside the gene matches: 4. Per the germline V gene, CDR1 is MDHEN and CDR2 is SYDVKM. The CDR3 sequence is CASSPGGGNQPQHF. Written as DNA, the CDR3 is TGTGCCAGCAGTCCAGGGGGCGGTAATCAGCCCCAGCATTTT. The whole variable domain, remainder taken from reference TRBV28 and TRBJ1-5, is DVKVTQSSRYLVKRTGEKVFLECVQDMDHENMFWYRQDPGLGLRLIYFSYDVKMKEKGDIPEGYSVSREKKERFSLILESASTNQTSMYLCASSPGGGNQPQHFGDGTRLSIL.